This note documents a single T cell receptor beta chain sequence. This record comes from a study of OX40 agonist ivuxolimab in advanced cancers. Looked up from germline, CDR1 is LNHDA and CDR2 is SQIVND (reference sequence). J gave up 8 bases and V 11 bases, and 17 bases lay outside the gene matches. This CDR3 is built from 14 residues. Generated by immunoSEQ multiplex PCR, the TCRdb table keeps only in-frame clones and is missing some. The repertoire consists of approximately 20,000 clones, with 70% to 90% occurring once and the leading ten covering around 62%. V is TRBV19 and J is TRBJ1-2, with TRBD1 matching over 7 bases. The specimen comprised CD4+ or CD8+ T cells sorted from blood, sampled in a trial of the OX40 agonist ivuxolimab. The receptor was isolated from an adult with an advanced solid tumor such as melanoma, head and neck, liver or kidney cancer. The CDR3 protein is CAARGQNLLGGYTF. DNA of the CDR3: TGTGCCGCAAGGGGGCAAAACTTACTTGGGGGCTACACCTTC.